One TCR beta chain is described in this entry. Its antigen remains unidentified. RNA extraction and reverse transcription yielded cDNA as sequencing template. Clones were sequenced by immunoSEQ multiplex PCR, and TCRdb holds only the in-frame ones, with some missing. The sample has about 200,000 clones, 55% to 70% seen once. This entry comes from a study of CD8+ T cells in alopecia areata. Study details: Treated patients received oral tofacitinib, 5 to 10 mg twice daily.

Noted treatment: oral pan-JAK inhibitor, 5-10 mg twice daily. V lost 5 bases, J lost 4 bases, and 15 bases lay in between. The CDR3 runs 15 residues. CDR1 and CDR2 (germline): MDHEN, SYDVKM. The study's findings and limits: Scalp and blood retained many expanded lesional clones during tofacitinib. Because of a solitary nonresponder, the connection of baseline CD8+ expansion to response stays uncertain. Sharing of TCRs across patients appeared less clear than in mice, possibly for HLA-related reasons.

The material was CD4+ T cells sorted from blood, obtained at week 4, from a patient treated with tofacitinib. The chain uses TRBV28 and TRBJ1-5; D unresolved. The TCR was taken from a human donor with alopecia areata. CDR3 loop: CASSLRRSGNQPQHF. CDR3 sequence (DNA): TGTGCCAGCAGTCTACGACGATCCGGGAATCAGCCCCAGCATTTT. The whole variable domain, filled in from reference TRBV28 and TRBJ1-5, reads DVKVTQSSRYLVKRTGEKVFLECVQDMDHENMFWYRQDPGLGLRLIYFSYDVKMKEKGDIPEGYSVSREKKERFSLILESASTNQTSMYLCASSLRRSGNQPQHFGDGTRLSIL.